Below are 15 T cell receptor beta chains sequenced from a single sample in a study of control samples from healthy donors and cancer patients. Repertoires were generated with immunoSEQ multiplex PCR, while TCRdb's copy carries only in-frame clones and drops some. The table shows fewer than 200,000 clones, with just under 95% occurring only once. Sequenced: blood. The receptors shown here come from a young man in good health.

The CDR3 reads CASSSTLTGGPDEQFF. The DNA for the CDR3 is TGCGCCAGCAGTTCTACTCTAACGGGGGGGCCGGATGAGCAGTTCTTC. This chain links TRBV10-1 with TRBJ2-1; 8 bases match TRBD2. V was clipped by 5 bases and J by 8 bases; unmatched bases: 14. The CDR3 extends over 16 amino acids. CDR1 and CDR2 (germline): WNHNN, SYGVQD (reference sequence).

The rearrangement uses TRBV12-5 and TRBJ2-7, with 7 positions matching TRBD2. With V trimmed by 2 bases and J by 7 bases, 5 bases remained unmatched. There are 13 residues in the CDR3. Looked up from germline, CDR1 is LGHNT and CDR2 is FRNRAP. The CDR3 here is CASGLFMGGEQYF. CDR3 in DNA: TGTGCTAGTGGTTTGTTTATGGGGGGGGAGCAGTACTTC. The whole variable domain, filled in from reference TRBV12-5 and TRBJ2-7, reads DARVTQTPRHKVTEMGQEVTMRCQPILGHNTVFWYRQTMMQGLELLAYFRNRAPLDDSGMPKDRFSAEMPDATLATLKIQPSEPRDSAVYFCASGLFMGGEQYFGPGTRLTVT.

The chain joins TRBV18 to TRBJ2-3; 8 bases fit TRBD1. Trimming removed 5 bases from V and 4 bases from J; junction bases left unmatched: 5. The CDR3 is 14 amino acids. Germline CDR1 and CDR2: KGHSH and LQKENI. The CDR3: CASSADRGADTQYF. Here the CDR3 DNA reads TGTGCCAGCTCAGCAGACAGGGGAGCAGATACGCAGTATTTT.

The V call is TRBV28, the J call TRBJ2-2; a possible D gene is TRBD1 (5 bases). The V end lost 3 bases, the J end lost 5 bases, and 13 bases lay between the germline ends. Germline V lookup: CDR1 MDHEN, CDR2 SYDVKM. The CDR3 totals 15 residues. The CDR3 region has the DNA TGTGCCAGCAGTTTTTCGGCCCCAGGGACCGGGGAGCTGTTTTTT. Amino acids: CASSFSAPGTGELFF.

V is TRBV25-1 and J is TRBJ2-5, with D maybe TRBD2 (6 bases). Trimming removed 5 bases at V and 5 bases at J, with 12 bases between. This CDR3 region has 13 residues. Germline lookup yields CDR1 MGHDK and CDR2 SYGVNS. CDR3 in DNA: TGTGCCAGCAGTCTCGGAGGGAGGGAGACCCAGTACTTC. This codes for CASSLGGRETQYF.

This clone was detected only a few times. This chain links TRBV3-1 (or the pseudogene TRBV3-2) with TRBJ1-1; possible D gene TRBD1, 5 bases. V was cut by 4 bases and J by 3 bases, with 12 bases left in between. CDR3 length: 14 residues. Germline V gives CDR1 LGHDT, CDR2 YNNKEL (reference sequence). In nucleotides, the CDR3 is TGTGCCAGCAGCCTTAAAGGGGTTCACACTGAAGCTTTCTTT. Translated, it gives CASSLKGVHTEAFF.

The J gene is TRBJ2-7, the V gene TRBV2, with D possibly TRBD1 on 6 matching bases. The V and J ends lost 4 bases and 2 bases respectively, with 12 bases between them. The CDR3 has 14 residues. Germline assignment: CDR1 SNHLY and CDR2 FYNNEI. CDR3: CASSVRRGTYEQYF. DNA for the CDR3: TGTGCCAGCAGTGTGCGCAGGGGTACCTACGAGCAGTACTTC.

The chain recombines TRBV6-6 with TRBJ2-5, with D hard to call. Trimming removed 8 bases from V and 1 base from J, with 8 bases in between. This CDR3 is built from 12 residues. Looked up from germline, CDR1 is MNHNY and CDR2 is SVGAGI (reference sequence). The CDR3 loop reads CASSQTQETQYF. Here the CDR3 DNA reads TGTGCCAGCTCTCAGACCCAAGAGACCCAGTACTTC.

The V gene is TRBV27, the J gene TRBJ1-1, with D unresolved. V lost 6 bases and J 9 bases, leaving 14 bases between the germline ends. CDR1 is MNHEY, CDR2 SMNVEV, per germline (reference sequence). The CDR3 length is 12 residues. CDR3 sequence: CASRSIGLKAFF. CDR3 nucleotides: TGTGCCAGCAGATCAATCGGGCTCAAAGCTTTCTTT.

The chain has TRBV2 and TRBJ1-1; D unresolved. Germline V gene sequence: CDR1 SNHLY, CDR2 FYNNEI. The CDR3 covers 12 residues. Between the trimmed V and J ends, which lost 7 bases and 4 bases, there was a span of 10 bases. CDR3 DNA sequence: TGTGCCAGCAATCCCTGGGGCACTGAAGCTTTCTTT. It is translated as CASNPWGTEAFF.

The chain has TRBV4-1 and TRBJ1-4; D is unclear. The CDR3 runs to 15 residues. Germline V lookup: CDR1 MGHRA, CDR2 YSYEKL. Trimming stripped 0 bases from V and 11 bases from J, with 16 bases between. The CDR3 loop reads CASSQDAALGGKLFF. The CDR3 DNA reads TGCGCCAGCAGCCAAGATGCGGCCCTGGGTGGGAAACTGTTTTTT.

A few counts support this clone. V and J are TRBV19 and TRBJ2-2; D might be TRBD2 (6 bases). CDR3 length equals 12 residues. CDR1 is LNHDA, CDR2 SQIVND, per germline (reference sequence). The V end was cut by 10 bases, the J end by 3 bases, with 9 bases between. CDR3 region: CATRGYTGELFF. CDR3 DNA sequence: TGTGCCACCCGGGGGTACACCGGGGAGCTGTTTTTT.

V gene TRBV5-1 combines with J gene TRBJ2-1; TRBD1 matches at 12 bases. J gave up 9 bases and V 4 bases, and 8 bases lay outside the gene matches. CDR3 length: 15 residues. From germline, CDR1 is SGHRS and CDR2 YFSETQ. CDR3 sequence: CASSAPGQGAPEQFF. The CDR3 region has the DNA TGCGCCAGCAGCGCCCCGGGACAGGGGGCGCCTGAGCAGTTCTTC.

The rearrangement links TRBV3-1 (or the pseudogene TRBV3-2) to TRBJ1-2; D is unresolved. The germline V gene encodes CDR1 LGHDT and CDR2 YNNKEL (reference sequence). The CDR3 extends over 14 amino acids. Trimming removed 5 bases at V and 4 bases at J, with 14 bases between. The CDR3 loop reads CASSEGNMAYGYTF. The CDR3 DNA sequence: TGTGCCAGCAGCGAAGGGAATATGGCCTATGGCTACACCTTC.

The chain links TRBV10-2 to TRBJ2-5; D not resolved. V was pared by 3 bases and J by 5 bases, with 13 bases between. Germline assignment: CDR1 WSHSY and CDR2 SAAADI. The CDR3 consists of 14 residues. As DNA, the CDR3 is TGCGCCAGCAGTGACGGAGCGTTCGGGGAGACCCAGTACTTC. This gives the protein CASSDGAFGETQYF.